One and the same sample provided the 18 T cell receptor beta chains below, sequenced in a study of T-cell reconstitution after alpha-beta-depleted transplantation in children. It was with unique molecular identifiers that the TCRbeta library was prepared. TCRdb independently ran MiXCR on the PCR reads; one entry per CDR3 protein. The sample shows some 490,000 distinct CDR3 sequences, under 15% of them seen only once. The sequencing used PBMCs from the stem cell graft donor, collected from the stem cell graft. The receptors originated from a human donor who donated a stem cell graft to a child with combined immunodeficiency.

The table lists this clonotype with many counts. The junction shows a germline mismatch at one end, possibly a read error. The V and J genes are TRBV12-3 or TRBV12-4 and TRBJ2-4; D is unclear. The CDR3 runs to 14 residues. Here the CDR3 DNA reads TGTGCCAGCAGTTTGGTCGGATCCAAAAATATTCAGTACTTC. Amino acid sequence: CASSLVGSKNIQYF.

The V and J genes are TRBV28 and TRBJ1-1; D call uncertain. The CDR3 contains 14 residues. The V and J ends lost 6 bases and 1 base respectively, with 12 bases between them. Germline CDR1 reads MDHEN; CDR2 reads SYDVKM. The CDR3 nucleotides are TGTGCCAGCAGCCCCGGGAGTTCGAACACTGAAGCTTTCTTT. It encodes CASSPGSSNTEAFF. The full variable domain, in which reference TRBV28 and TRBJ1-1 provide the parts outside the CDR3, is DVKVTQSSRYLVKRTGEKVFLECVQDMDHENMFWYRQDPGLGLRLIYFSYDVKMKEKGDIPEGYSVSREKKERFSLILESASTNQTSMYLCASSPGSSNTEAFFGQGTRLTVV.

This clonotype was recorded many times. The CDR3 spells CASSGQYYEQYF. As DNA, the CDR3 is TGTGCCAGCTCGGGACAGTACTACGAGCAGTACTTC. The chain links TRBV12-3 or TRBV12-4 to TRBJ2-7; 7 bases map to TRBD1. The V gene end was trimmed by 8 bases and the J gene end by 3 bases; junction bases not matched to a gene: 4. The CDR3 length is 12 residues.

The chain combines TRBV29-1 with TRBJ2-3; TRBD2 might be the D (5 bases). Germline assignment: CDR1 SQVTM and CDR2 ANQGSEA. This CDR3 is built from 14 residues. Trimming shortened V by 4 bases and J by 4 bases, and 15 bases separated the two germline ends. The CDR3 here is CSVVGPTMADTQYF. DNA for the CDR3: TGCAGCGTTGTGGGCCCGACTATGGCAGATACGCAGTATTTT.

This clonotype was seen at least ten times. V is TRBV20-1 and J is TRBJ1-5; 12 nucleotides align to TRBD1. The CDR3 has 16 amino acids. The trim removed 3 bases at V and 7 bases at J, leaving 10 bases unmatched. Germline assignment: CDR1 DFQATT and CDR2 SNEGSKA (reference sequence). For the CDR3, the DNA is TGCAGTGCTAGCGGGGACAGGGGGCCCCCTTACCAGCCCCAGCATTTT. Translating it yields CSASGDRGPPYQPQHF.

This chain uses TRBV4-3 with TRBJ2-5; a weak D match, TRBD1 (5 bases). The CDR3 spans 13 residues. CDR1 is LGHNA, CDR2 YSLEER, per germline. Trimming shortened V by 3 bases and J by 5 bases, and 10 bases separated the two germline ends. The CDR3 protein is CASSQQGAETQYF. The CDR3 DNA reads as TGCGCCAGCAGCCAGCAGGGTGCTGAGACCCAGTACTTC.

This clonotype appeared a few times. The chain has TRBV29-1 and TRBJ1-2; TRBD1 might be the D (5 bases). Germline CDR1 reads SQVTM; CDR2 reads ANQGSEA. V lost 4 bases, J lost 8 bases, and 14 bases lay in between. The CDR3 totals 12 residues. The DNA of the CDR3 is TGCAGCGTTGGAGTCGGGGCCCGGGGCTACACCTTC. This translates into CSVGVGARGYTF. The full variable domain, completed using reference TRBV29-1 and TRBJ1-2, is SAVISQKPSRDICQRGTSLTIQCQVDSQVTMMFWYRQQPGQSLTLIATANQGSEATYESGFVIDKFPISRPNLTFSTLTVSNMSPEDSSIYLCSVGVGARGYTFGSGTRLTVV.

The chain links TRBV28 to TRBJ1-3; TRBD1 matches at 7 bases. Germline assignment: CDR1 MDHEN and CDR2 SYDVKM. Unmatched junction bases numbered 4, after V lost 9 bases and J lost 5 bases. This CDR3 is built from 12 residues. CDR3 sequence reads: CASHRGRNTIYF. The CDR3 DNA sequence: TGTGCCAGTCACAGGGGTCGAAACACCATATATTTT.

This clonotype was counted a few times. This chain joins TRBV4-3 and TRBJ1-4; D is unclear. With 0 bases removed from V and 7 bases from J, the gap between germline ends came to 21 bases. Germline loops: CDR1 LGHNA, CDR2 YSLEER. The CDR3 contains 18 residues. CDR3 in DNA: TGCGCCAGCAGCCAAGATCCTTTCCGGCTGTCGGGAGGTGAAAAACTGTTTTTT. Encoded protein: CASSQDPFRLSGGEKLFF.

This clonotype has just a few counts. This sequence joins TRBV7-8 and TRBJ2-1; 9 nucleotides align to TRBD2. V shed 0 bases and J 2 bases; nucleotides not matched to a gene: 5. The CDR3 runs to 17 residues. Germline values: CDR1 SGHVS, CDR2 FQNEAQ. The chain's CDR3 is CASSLALAGSTYNEQFF. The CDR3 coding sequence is TGTGCCAGCAGCTTAGCTCTAGCGGGGTCCACCTACAATGAGCAGTTCTTC.

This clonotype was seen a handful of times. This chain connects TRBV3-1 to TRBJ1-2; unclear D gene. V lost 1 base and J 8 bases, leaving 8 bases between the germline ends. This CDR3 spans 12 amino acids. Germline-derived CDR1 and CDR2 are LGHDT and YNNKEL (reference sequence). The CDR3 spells CASSQASRGYTF. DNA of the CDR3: TGTGCCAGCAGCCAAGCGAGTAGGGGCTACACCTTC.

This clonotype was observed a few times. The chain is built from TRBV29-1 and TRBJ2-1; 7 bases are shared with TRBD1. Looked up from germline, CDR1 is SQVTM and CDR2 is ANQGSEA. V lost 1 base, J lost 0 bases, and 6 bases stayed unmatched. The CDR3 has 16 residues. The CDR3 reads CSVEGPDRTSYNEQFF. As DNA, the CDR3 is TGCAGCGTTGAAGGTCCGGACAGGACCTCCTACAATGAGCAGTTCTTC.

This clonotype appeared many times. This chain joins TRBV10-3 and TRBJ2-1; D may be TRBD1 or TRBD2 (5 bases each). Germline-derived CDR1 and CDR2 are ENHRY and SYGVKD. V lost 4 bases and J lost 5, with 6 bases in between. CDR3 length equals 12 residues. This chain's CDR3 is CAISGGDNEQFF. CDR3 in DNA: TGTGCCATCAGTGGAGGGGACAATGAGCAGTTCTTC.

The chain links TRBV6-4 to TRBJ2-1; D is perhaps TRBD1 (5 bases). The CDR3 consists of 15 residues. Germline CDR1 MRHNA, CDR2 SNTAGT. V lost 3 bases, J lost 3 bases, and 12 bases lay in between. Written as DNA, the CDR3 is TGTGCCAGCAGTGAAAAGGGGCTTGGCTACAATGAGCAGTTCTTC. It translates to CASSEKGLGYNEQFF.

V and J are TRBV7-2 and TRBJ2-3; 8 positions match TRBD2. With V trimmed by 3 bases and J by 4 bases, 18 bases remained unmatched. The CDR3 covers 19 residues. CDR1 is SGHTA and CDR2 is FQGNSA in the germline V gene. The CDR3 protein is CASSFSLSAGDYLSDTQYF. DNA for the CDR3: TGTGCCAGCAGCTTCAGCCTCTCAGCGGGAGACTATCTCTCAGATACGCAGTATTTT. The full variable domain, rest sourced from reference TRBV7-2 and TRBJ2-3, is GAGVSQSPSNKVTEKGKDVELRCDPISGHTALYWYRQSLGQGLEFLIYFQGNSAPDKSGLPSDRFSAERTGGSVSTLTIQRTQQEDSAVYLCASSFSLSAGDYLSDTQYFGPGTRLTVL.

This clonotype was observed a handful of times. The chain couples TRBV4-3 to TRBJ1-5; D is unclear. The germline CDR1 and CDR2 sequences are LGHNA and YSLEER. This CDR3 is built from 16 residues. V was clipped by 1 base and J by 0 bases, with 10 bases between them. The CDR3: CASSQGAGNSNQPQHF. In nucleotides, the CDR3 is TGCGCCAGCAGCCAAGGGGCCGGGAATAGCAATCAGCCCCAGCATTTT.

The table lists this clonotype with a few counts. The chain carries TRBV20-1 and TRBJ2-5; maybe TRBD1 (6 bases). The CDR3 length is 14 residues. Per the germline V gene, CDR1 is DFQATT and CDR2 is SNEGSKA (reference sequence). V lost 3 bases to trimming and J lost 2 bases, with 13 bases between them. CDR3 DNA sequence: TGCAGTGCTAGTCTACACAGGGCGCAAGAGACCCAGTACTTC. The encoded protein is CSASLHRAQETQYF.

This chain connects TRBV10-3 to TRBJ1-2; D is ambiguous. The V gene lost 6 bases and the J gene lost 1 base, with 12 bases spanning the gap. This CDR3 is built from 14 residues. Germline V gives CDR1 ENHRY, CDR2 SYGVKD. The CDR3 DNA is TGTGCCATCAGCTTAGACGATCGTAACTATGGCTACACCTTC. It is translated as CAISLDDRNYGYTF.